This T cell receptor (beta chain) was sequenced during a study of radiotherapy plus CTLA-4 blockade in lung cancer. Study at large: Of all patients, 15% to 20% responded objectively and about 30% showed disease control. General study findings and limits: Tumor-derived TCR clones expanded in blood after radiotherapy plus ipilimumab. The best predictor of response was reported to be early blood T cell clone dynamics, with interferon-beta.

On this clone itself: The antigen remains undetermined.

Only in-frame clones appear in the TCRdb table, and some are missing; sequencing was by immunoSEQ multiplex PCR. The sample records about 88,000 clones, around 72% being singletons. Germline lookup yields CDR1 SQVTM and CDR2 ANQGSEA. The CDR3 consists of 16 residues. The J segment lost 2 bases and the V segment lost 7 bases, leaving 13 bases of the junction unmatched. Those patients who had chemo-refractory metastatic non-small-cell lung cancer were given focal radiation along with CTLA-4 blockade through ipilimumab. The V and J genes are TRBV29-1 and TRBJ2-1, with 8 bases matching TRBD2. This receptor was taken from a human donor with non-small cell lung cancer that progressed on radiotherapy plus ipilimumab. Sequencing used peripheral blood, obtained from a patient treated with radiotherapy plus ipilimumab. CDR3 protein: CSASGGRGQTYNEQFF. The CDR3 nucleotides read TGCAGCGCCAGCGGGGGCAGGGGCCAGACCTACAATGAGCAGTTCTTC.